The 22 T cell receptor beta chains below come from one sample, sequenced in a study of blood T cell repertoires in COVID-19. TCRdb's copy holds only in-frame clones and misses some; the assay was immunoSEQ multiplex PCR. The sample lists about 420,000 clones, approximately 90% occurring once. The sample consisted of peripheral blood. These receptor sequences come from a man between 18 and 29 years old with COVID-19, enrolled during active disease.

The CDR3 bases are TGTGCCAGCAGCCTGCAGGGCGGAGATGGCTACACCTTC. It encodes CASSLQGGDGYTF. The V and J genes are TRBV3-1 (or the pseudogene TRBV3-2) and TRBJ1-2; D is possibly TRBD1 (5 bases). Trimming removed 4 bases from V and 6 bases from J, with 12 bases in between. CDR1 is LGHDT and CDR2 is YNNKEL in the germline V gene (reference sequence). The CDR3 covers 13 residues.

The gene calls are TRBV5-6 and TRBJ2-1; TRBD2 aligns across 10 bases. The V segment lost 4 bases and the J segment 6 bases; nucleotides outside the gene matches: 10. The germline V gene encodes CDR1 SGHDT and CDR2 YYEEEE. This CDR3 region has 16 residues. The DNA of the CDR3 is TGTGCCAGCAGCCACGCAGCGGGAGGGCTACTCAATGAGCAGTTCTTC. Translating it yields CASSHAAGGLLNEQFF.

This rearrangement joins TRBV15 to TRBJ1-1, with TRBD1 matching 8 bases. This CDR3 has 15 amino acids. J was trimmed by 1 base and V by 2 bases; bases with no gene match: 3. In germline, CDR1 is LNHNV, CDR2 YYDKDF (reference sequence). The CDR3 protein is CATSRRDRGNTEAFF. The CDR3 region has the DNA TGTGCCACCAGCAGACGAGACAGGGGGAACACTGAAGCTTTCTTT.

The CDR3 DNA is TGTGCCAGCAGTGGACTAGCGGGGGGCCGGGAGACCCAGTACTTC. It codes for CASSGLAGGRETQYF. The rearrangement links TRBV2 to TRBJ2-5, with 13 bases lining up with TRBD2. V lost 4 bases and J lost 5; bases outside the gene matches: 4. Germline V CDR1 and CDR2: SNHLY, FYNNEI. The CDR3 contains 15 residues.

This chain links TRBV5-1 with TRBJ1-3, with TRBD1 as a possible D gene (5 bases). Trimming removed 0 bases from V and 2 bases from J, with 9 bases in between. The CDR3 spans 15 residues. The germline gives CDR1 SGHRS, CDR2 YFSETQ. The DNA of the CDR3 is TGCGCCAGCAGCTTGGTCGGGGGAACTGGAAACACCATATATTTT. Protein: CASSLVGGTGNTIYF.

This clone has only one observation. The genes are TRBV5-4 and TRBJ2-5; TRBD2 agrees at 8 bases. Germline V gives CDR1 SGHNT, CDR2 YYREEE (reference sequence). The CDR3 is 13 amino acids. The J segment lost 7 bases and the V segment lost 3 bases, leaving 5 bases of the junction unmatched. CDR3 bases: TGTGCCAGCAGCTCCCCGGGACTAGGGACCCAGTACTTC. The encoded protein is CASSSPGLGTQYF.

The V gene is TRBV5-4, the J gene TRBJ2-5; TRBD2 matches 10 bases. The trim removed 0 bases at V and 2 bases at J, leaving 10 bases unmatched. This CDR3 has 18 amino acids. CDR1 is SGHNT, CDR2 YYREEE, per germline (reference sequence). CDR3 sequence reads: CASSLGASTSGPQETQYF. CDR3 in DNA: TGTGCCAGCAGCTTGGGGGCCTCGACTAGCGGGCCACAAGAGACCCAGTACTTC.

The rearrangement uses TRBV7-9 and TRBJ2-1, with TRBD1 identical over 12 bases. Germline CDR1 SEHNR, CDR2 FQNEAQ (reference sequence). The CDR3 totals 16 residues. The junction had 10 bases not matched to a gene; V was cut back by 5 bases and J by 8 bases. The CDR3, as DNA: TGTGCCAGCAGCCCGACCGGGACAGGGGGCGCCGATGAGCAGTTCTTC. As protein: CASSPTGTGGADEQFF.

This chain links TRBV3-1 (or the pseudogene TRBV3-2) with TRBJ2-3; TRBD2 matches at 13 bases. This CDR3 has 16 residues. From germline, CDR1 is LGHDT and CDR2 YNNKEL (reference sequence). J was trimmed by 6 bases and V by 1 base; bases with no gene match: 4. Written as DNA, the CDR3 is TGTGCCAGCAGCCAAGGACTAGCGGGGGGCCACGATACGCAGTATTTT. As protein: CASSQGLAGGHDTQYF.

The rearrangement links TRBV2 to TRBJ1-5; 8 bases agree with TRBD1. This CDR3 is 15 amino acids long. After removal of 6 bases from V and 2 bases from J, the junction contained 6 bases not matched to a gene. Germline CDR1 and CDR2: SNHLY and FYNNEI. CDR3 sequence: CASSQQGGGNQPQHF. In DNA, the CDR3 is TGTGCCAGCAGCCAACAGGGGGGTGGCAATCAGCCCCAGCATTTT. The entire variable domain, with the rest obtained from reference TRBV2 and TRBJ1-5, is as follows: EPEVTQTPSHQVTQMGQEVILRCVPISNHLYFYWYRQILGQKVEFLVSFYNNEISEKSEIFDDQFSVERPDGSNFTLKIRSTKLEDSAMYFCASSQQGGGNQPQHFGDGTRLSIL.

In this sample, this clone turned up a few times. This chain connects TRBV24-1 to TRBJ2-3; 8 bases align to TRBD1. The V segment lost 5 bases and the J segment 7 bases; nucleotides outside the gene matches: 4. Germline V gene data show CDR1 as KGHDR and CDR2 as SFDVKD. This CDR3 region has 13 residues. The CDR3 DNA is TGTGCCACCAGTGTTGGACAGGGCCATACGCAGTATTTT. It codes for CATSVGQGHTQYF.

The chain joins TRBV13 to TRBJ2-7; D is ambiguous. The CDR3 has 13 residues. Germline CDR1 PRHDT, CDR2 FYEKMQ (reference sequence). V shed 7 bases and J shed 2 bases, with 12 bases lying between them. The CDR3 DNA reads TGTGCCAGCACCAGACACAAAGCCTACGAGCAGTACTTC. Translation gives CASTRHKAYEQYF.

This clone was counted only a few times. CDR3 region: CASSEPLVGSTGELFF. The DNA for the CDR3 is TGCGCCAGCAGTGAGCCGTTGGTCGGTAGCACCGGGGAGCTGTTTTTT. The rearrangement links TRBV10-1 to TRBJ2-2; D is unresolved. The CDR3 runs 16 residues. Germline-derived CDR1 and CDR2 are WNHNN and SYGVQD (reference sequence). With 2 bases removed from V and 4 bases from J, the gap between germline ends came to 14 bases.

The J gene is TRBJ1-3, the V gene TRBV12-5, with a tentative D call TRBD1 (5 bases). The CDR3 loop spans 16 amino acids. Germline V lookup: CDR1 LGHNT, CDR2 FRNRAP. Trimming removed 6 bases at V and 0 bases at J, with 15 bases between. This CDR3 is CASGSYTGFSGNTIYF. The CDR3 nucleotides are TGTGCTAGTGGCTCCTACACAGGCTTCTCTGGAAACACCATATATTTT. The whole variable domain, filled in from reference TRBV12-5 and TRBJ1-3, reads DARVTQTPRHKVTEMGQEVTMRCQPILGHNTVFWYRQTMMQGLELLAYFRNRAPLDDSGMPKDRFSAEMPDATLATLKIQPSEPRDSAVYFCASGSYTGFSGNTIYFGEGSWLTVV.

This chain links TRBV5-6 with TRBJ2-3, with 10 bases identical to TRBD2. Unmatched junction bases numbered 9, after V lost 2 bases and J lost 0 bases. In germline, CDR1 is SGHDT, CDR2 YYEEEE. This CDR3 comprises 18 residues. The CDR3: CASSFLLAGLSSTDTQYF. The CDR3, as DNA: TGTGCCAGCAGCTTCCTACTAGCGGGGCTTAGTAGCACAGATACGCAGTATTTT.

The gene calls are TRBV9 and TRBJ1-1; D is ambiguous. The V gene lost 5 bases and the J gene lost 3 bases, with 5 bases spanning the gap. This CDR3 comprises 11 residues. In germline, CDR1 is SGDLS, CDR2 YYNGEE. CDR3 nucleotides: TGTGCCAGCAGGCGGGACACTGAAGCTTTCTTT. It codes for CASRRDTEAFF.

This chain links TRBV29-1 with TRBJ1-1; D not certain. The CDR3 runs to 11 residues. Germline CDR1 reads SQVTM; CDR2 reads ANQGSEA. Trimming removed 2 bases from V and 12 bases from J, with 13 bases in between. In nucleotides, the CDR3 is TGCAGCGTTGAATTGGCGGGCAGAACTTTCTTT. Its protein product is CSVELAGRTFF.

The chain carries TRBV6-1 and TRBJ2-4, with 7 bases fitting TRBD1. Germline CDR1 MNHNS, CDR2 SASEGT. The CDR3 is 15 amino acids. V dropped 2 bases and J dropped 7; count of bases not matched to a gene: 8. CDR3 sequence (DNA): TGTGCCAGCAGTGAAAGTTCAGGGGGACGGAACATTCAGTACTTC. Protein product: CASSESSGGRNIQYF.

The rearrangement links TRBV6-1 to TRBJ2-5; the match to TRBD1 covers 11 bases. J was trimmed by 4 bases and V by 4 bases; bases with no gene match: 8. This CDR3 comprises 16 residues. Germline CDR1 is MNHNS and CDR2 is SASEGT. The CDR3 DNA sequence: TGTGCCAGCAGTGTGGACAGGGGGCGCATGGGAGAGACCCAGTACTTC. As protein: CASSVDRGRMGETQYF.

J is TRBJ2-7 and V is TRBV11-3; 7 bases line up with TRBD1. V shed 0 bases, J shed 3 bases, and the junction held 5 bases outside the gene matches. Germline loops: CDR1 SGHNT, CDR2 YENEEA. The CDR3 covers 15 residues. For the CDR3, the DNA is TGTGCCAGCAGCTTAGAGGGACAGCCCTACTACGAGCAGTACTTC. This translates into CASSLEGQPYYEQYF.

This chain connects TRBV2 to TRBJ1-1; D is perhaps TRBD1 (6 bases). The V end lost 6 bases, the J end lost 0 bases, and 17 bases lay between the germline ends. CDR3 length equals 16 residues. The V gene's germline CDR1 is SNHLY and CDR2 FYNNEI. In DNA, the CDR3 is TGTGCCAGCAGCCCCGGGAAGGGGGTCATGAACACTGAAGCTTTCTTT. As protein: CASSPGKGVMNTEAFF.

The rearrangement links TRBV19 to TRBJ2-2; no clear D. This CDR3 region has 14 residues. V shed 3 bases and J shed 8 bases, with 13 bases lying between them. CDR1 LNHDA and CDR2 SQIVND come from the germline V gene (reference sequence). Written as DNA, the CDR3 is TGTGCCAGTAGTATCCCCCAGGCCCGGGGGGAGCTGTTTTTT. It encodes CASSIPQARGELFF.